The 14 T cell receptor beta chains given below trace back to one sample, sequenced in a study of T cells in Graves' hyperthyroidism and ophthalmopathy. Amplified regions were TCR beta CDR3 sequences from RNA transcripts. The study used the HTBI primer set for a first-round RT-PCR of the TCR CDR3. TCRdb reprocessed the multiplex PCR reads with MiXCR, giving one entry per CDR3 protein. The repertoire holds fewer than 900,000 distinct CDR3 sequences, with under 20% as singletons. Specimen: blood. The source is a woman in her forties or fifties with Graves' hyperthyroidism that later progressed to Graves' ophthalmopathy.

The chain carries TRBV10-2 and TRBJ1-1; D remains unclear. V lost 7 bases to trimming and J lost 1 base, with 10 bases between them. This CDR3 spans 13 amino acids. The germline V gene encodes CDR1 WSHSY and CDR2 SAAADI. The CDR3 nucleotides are TGCGCCAGCAAGGAAGGGCCGAACACTGAAGCTTTCTTT. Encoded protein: CASKEGPNTEAFF.

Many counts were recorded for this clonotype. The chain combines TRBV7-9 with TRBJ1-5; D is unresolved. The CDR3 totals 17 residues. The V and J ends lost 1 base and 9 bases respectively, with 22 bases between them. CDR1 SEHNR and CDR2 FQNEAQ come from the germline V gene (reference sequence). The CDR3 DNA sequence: TGTGCCAGCAGCTTAGAAGGTGGGTCGGGCGCGCTGGGGCCCCAGCATTTT. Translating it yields CASSLEGGSGALGPQHF.

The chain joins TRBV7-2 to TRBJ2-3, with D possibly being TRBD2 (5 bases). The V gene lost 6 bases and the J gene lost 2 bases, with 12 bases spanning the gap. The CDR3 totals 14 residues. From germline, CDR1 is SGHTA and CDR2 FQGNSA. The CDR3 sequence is CASRFSDYTDTQYF. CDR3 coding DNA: TGTGCCAGCAGGTTTAGTGACTACACAGATACGCAGTATTTT.

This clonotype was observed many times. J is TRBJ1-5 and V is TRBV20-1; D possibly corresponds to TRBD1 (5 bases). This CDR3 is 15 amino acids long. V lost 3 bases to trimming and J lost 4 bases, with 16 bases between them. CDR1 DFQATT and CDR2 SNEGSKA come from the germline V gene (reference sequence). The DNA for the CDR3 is TGCAGTGCTAGTGTCCCGAGGGGCTTTAATCAGCCCCAGCATTTT. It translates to CSASVPRGFNQPQHF.

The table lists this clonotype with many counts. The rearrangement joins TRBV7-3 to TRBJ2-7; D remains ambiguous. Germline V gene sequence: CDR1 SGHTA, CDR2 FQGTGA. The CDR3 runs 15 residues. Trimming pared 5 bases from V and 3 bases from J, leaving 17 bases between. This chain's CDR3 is CASSPMGSQYYEQYF. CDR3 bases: TGTGCCAGCAGCCCCATGGGGTCACAGTACTACGAGCAGTACTTC.

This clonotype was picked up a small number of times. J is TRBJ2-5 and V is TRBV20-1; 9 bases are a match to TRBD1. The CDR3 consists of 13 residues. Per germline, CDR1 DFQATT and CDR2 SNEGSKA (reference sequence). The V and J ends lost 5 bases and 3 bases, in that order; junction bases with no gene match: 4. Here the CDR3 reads CSARGTGKETQYF. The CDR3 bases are TGCAGTGCTCGGGGGACAGGGAAAGAGACCCAGTACTTC.

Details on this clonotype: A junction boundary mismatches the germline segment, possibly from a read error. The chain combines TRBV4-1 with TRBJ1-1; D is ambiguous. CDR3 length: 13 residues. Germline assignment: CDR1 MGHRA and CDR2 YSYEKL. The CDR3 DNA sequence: TGCGCCAGCAGCCAAAGGGAGAACACTGGAGCTTTCTTT. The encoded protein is CASSQRENTGAFF.

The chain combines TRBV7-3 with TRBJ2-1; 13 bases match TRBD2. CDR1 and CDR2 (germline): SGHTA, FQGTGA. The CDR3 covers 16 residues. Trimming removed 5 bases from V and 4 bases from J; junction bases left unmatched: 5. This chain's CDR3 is CASSLTSGGGYNEQFF. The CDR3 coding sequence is TGTGCCAGCAGCCTTACTAGCGGGGGGGGGTACAATGAGCAGTTCTTC.

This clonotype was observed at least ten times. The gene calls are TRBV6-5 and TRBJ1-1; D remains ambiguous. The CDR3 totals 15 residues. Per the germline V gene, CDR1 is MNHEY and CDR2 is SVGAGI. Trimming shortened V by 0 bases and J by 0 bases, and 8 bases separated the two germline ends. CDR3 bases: TGTGCCAGCAGTTACTCGAAGACCCTGAACACTGAAGCTTTCTTT. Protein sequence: CASSYSKTLNTEAFF.

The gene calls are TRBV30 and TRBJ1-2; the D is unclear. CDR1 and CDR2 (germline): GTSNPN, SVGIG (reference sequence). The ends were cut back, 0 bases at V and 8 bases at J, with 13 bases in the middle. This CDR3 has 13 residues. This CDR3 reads CAWSVLTSRGYTF. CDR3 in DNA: TGTGCCTGGAGTGTACTAACGTCTAGGGGCTACACCTTC.

The CDR3 is CATSSRRGGAYNEQFF. CDR3 nucleotides: TGTGCCACCAGCAGTAGAAGGGGAGGGGCCTACAATGAGCAGTTCTTC. The chain links TRBV15 to TRBJ2-1, with 7 bases matching TRBD2. V was clipped by 3 bases and J by 2 bases; unmatched bases: 7. This CDR3 region has 16 residues. Germline CDR1 reads LNHNV; CDR2 reads YYDKDF (reference sequence).

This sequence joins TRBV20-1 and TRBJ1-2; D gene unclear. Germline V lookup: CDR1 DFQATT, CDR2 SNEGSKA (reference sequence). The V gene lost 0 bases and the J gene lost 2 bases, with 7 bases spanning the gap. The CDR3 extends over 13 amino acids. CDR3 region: CSARDGVNYGYTF. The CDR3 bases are TGCAGTGCTAGAGATGGAGTGAACTATGGCTACACCTTC.

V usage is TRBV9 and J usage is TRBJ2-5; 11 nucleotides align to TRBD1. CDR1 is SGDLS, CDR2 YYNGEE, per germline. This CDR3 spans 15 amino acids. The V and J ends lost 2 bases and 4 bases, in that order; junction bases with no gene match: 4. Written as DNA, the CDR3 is TGTGCCAGCAGCGTCGGACAGGGGGCAAGAGAGACCCAGTACTTC. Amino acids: CASSVGQGARETQYF.

The CDR3 DNA reads as TGCGCCAGCTCCTCGGGACGGATAAATTACGAGCAGTACTTC. Translated: CASSSGRINYEQYF. The chain uses TRBV5-1 and TRBJ2-7; either TRBD1 or TRBD2 may fit D (5 bases each). Germline V gene lookup returns CDR1 SGHRS and CDR2 YFSETQ. The V end was cut by 7 bases, the J end by 4 bases, with 18 bases between. The CDR3 is 14 amino acids.